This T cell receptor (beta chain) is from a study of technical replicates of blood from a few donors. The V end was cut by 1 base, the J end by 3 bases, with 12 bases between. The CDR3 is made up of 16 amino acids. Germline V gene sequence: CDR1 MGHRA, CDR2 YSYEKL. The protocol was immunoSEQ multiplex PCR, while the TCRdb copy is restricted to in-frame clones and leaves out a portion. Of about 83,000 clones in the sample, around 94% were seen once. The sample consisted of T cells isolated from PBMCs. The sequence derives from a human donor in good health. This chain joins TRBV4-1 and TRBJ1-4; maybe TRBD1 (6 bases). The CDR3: CASSQAGGAANEKLFF. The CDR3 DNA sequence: TGCGCCAGCAGCCAAGCCGGGGGGGCGGCTAATGAAAAACTGTTTTTT.